This entry lists 27 T cell receptor beta chains sequenced from one sample in a study of T cell changes during pregnancy in multiple sclerosis. Clones were read by immunoSEQ multiplex PCR, and TCRdb kept only the in-frame ones, dropping some. This table has about 110,000 clones, about 90% appearing once. The sample was peripheral blood, taken before pregnancy. The receptor source for this set is a female donor with multiple sclerosis, enrolled in a pregnancy study.

This chain connects TRBV7-9 to TRBJ1-4; D is unresolved. CDR3 size: 16 residues. Trimming left V 0 bases short and J 1 base short, with 9 bases between. Germline CDR1 is SEHNR and CDR2 is FQNEAQ (reference sequence). The CDR3 sequence is CASSLALRETNEKLFF. DNA of the CDR3: TGTGCCAGCAGCTTAGCGCTCCGGGAAACTAATGAAAAACTGTTTTTT.

The chain links TRBV7-9 to TRBJ2-7, with a weak D call TRBD2 (7 bases). This CDR3 contains 16 residues. The V end was cut by 5 bases, the J end by 0 bases, with 17 bases between. The V gene's germline CDR1 is SEHNR and CDR2 FQNEAQ (reference sequence). The CDR3 DNA reads as TGTGCCAGCAGCCCAGCGTCGGGGGGCGGCTCCTACGAGCAGTACTTC. Protein: CASSPASGGGSYEQYF.

The rearrangement uses TRBV7-3 and TRBJ2-5; no definite D call. The germline V and J ends were trimmed by 3 bases and 5 bases, with 10 bases remaining between them. There are 13 residues in the CDR3. Per the germline V gene, CDR1 is SGHTA and CDR2 is FQGTGA. The CDR3 DNA is TGTGCCAGCAGCTTCGGTTTTCGGGAGACCCAGTACTTC. It yields the protein CASSFGFRETQYF.

The J gene is TRBJ2-6, the V gene TRBV18; a possible D gene is TRBD1 (6 bases). The CDR3 consists of 16 residues. Per germline, CDR1 KGHSH and CDR2 LQKENI. Deletions cut 5 bases from V and 2 bases from J, with 13 bases between. As DNA, the CDR3 is TGTGCCAGCTCAAAAGGACAGTTTCCTGGGGCCAACGTCCTGACTTTC. It yields the protein CASSKGQFPGANVLTF.

The count of this clone is one. The genes are TRBV27 and TRBJ1-5, with D uncertain. This CDR3 is built from 13 residues. With 3 bases removed from V and 4 bases from J, the gap between germline ends came to 7 bases. Germline V gene data show CDR1 as MNHEY and CDR2 as SMNVEV (reference sequence). CDR3 residues: CASSLRENQPQHF. CDR3 DNA: TGTGCCAGCAGTTTGAGGGAGAATCAGCCCCAGCATTTT.

The chain links TRBV6-5 to TRBJ2-2; 8 nucleotides align to TRBD1. Germline lookup yields CDR1 MNHEY and CDR2 SVGAGI. The V segment lost 2 bases and the J segment 4 bases; nucleotides outside the gene matches: 6. This CDR3 has 16 residues. The CDR3 loop reads CASSYRTGIGTGELFF. The CDR3 DNA sequence: TGTGCCAGCAGTTACCGGACAGGGATCGGCACCGGGGAGCTGTTTTTT.

The CDR3 protein is CASSYQQGYEQYF. In DNA, the CDR3 is TGTGCCAGCAGTTACCAACAGGGGTACGAGCAGTACTTC. The chain has TRBV7-7 and TRBJ2-7; 7 bases agree with TRBD1. The CDR3 covers 13 residues. V trimming: 6 bases; J trimming: 4 bases; junction bases outside the gene matches: 6. Germline lookup yields CDR1 SSHAT and CDR2 FNYEAQ (reference sequence). Combining the CDR3 with reference TRBV7-7 and TRBJ2-7 gives the whole variable domain GAGVSQSPRYKVTKRGQDVTLRCDPISSHATLYWYQQALGQGPEFLTYFNYEAQPDKSGLPSDRFSAERPEGSISTLTIQRTEQRDSAMYRCASSYQQGYEQYFGPGTRLTVT.

This clone was recorded only once. V usage is TRBV5-6 and J usage is TRBJ2-3, with 10 bases fitting TRBD1. The CDR3 consists of 14 residues. CDR1 is SGHDT, CDR2 YYEEEE, per germline. V gave up 3 bases and J gave up 6 bases; unmatched junction bases: 4. The CDR3 is CASSYGTGDDTQYF. The CDR3, as DNA: TGTGCCAGCAGCTATGGGACAGGGGATGATACGCAGTATTTT.

This chain connects TRBV7-7 to TRBJ2-1, with 13 bases lining up with TRBD2. This CDR3 region has 15 residues. In germline, CDR1 is SSHAT, CDR2 FNYEAQ (reference sequence). The junction had 0 bases not matched to a gene; V was cut back by 1 base and J by 6 bases. The CDR3 is CASSLGLAGGNEQFF. The CDR3 DNA follows: TGTGCCAGCAGCTTAGGACTAGCGGGGGGCAATGAGCAGTTCTTC.

The rearrangement joins TRBV5-6 to TRBJ1-4; a possible D gene is TRBD1 (6 bases). The CDR3 is 17 amino acids. Germline lookup yields CDR1 SGHDT and CDR2 YYEEEE. Trimming took 1 base from V and 7 from J, leaving 20 bases between them. In DNA form, the CDR3 reads TGTGCCAGCAGCTTGAAGGGGAGGGGGAGGATCGGTGAAAAACTGTTTTTT. It encodes CASSLKGRGRIGEKLFF.

This chain uses TRBV18 with TRBJ2-5, with 11 bases fitting TRBD1. The V gene's germline CDR1 is KGHSH and CDR2 LQKENI. The V segment lost 0 bases and the J segment 5 bases; nucleotides outside the gene matches: 14. The CDR3 has 19 amino acids. The CDR3 reads CASSPPRTGQGELRETQYF. The CDR3 nucleotides are TGTGCCAGCTCACCACCCAGGACGGGACAGGGGGAATTACGGGAGACCCAGTACTTC.

The V call is TRBV25-1, the J call TRBJ2-1; weak D call: TRBD2 (7 bases). The CDR3 is 16 amino acids. Germline CDR1 MGHDK, CDR2 SYGVNS. V was pared by 4 bases and J by 3 bases, with 16 bases between. The CDR3, as DNA: TGTGCCAGCAGTGGAAGGGGGACTAAAGGCTACAATGAGCAGTTCTTC. This gives the protein CASSGRGTKGYNEQFF.

As DNA, the CDR3 is TGTGCCAGTAGAGTAGGAGCTAACTATGGCTACACCTTC. The encoded protein is CASRVGANYGYTF. This chain uses TRBV19 with TRBJ1-2; D ambiguous. Germline V gives CDR1 LNHDA, CDR2 SQIVND (reference sequence). V lost 6 bases, J lost 0 bases, and 8 bases lay in between. This CDR3 comprises 13 residues. Filled out from reference TRBV19 and TRBJ1-2, the complete variable domain reads DGGITQSPKYLFRKEGQNVTLSCEQNLNHDAMYWYRQDPGQGLRLIYYSQIVNDFQKGDIAEGYSVSREKKESFPLTVTSAQKNPTAFYLCASRVGANYGYTFGSGTRLTVV.

The rearrangement uses TRBV10-2 and TRBJ2-7, with 8 positions matching TRBD2. Germline V CDR1 and CDR2: WSHSY, SAAADI. V gave up 7 bases and J gave up 0 bases; unmatched junction bases: 11. There are 16 residues in the CDR3. The CDR3 is CASKRAGDKRSYEQYF. The CDR3, as DNA: TGCGCCAGCAAACGAGCGGGGGACAAACGCTCCTACGAGCAGTACTTC.

This rearrangement joins TRBV7-9 to TRBJ1-4, with unresolved D. The CDR3 extends over 13 amino acids. Looked up from germline, CDR1 is SEHNR and CDR2 is FQNEAQ (reference sequence). The V and J ends lost 1 base and 8 bases respectively, with 8 bases between them. CDR3 loop: CASSLVSGEKLFF. CDR3 nucleotide sequence: TGTGCCAGCAGCTTAGTATCCGGGGAAAAACTGTTTTTT.

V and J are TRBV5-1 and TRBJ2-5; 9 nucleotides agree with TRBD1. The CDR3 sequence is 17 residues long. Germline V gene data show CDR1 as SGHRS and CDR2 as YFSETQ. V gave up 0 bases and J gave up 4 bases; unmatched junction bases: 10. The CDR3 DNA follows: TGCGCCAGCAGCTTGGCGCCGGGACAGGGTTCGCCAGAGACCCAGTACTTC. Its translation is CASSLAPGQGSPETQYF.

This CDR3 is CASSQAGAGAYNEQFF. Here the CDR3 DNA reads TGCGCCAGCAGCCAAGCGGGGGCGGGGGCATACAATGAGCAGTTCTTC. The chain employs TRBV4-3 and TRBJ2-1; a weak D match, TRBD2 (7 bases). V gave up 1 base and J gave up 4 bases, with 14 bases separating them. CDR3 length equals 16 residues. CDR1 is LGHNA, CDR2 YSLEER, per germline.

This chain uses TRBV4-1 with TRBJ2-7, with 12 bases identical to TRBD1. Germline CDR1 reads MGHRA; CDR2 reads YSYEKL. V dropped 4 bases and J dropped 6; count of bases not matched to a gene: 7. There are 15 residues in the CDR3. The CDR3 DNA follows: TGCGCCAGCAGCCCTACCGGGACAGGGGGCGGCGAGCAGTACTTC. Protein sequence: CASSPTGTGGGEQYF.

The chain is built from TRBV7-2 and TRBJ2-5, with TRBD2 as a possible D gene (7 bases). Germline-derived CDR1 and CDR2 are SGHTA and FQGNSA. This CDR3 contains 14 residues. V lost 5 bases, J lost 7 bases, and 17 bases lay in between. The CDR3 DNA reads as TGTGCCAGCAGCCTGGGGGGGCCCTGGGGGACCCAGTACTTC. It translates to CASSLGGPWGTQYF.

The chain recombines TRBV27 with TRBJ1-6; possibly TRBD1 for D (5 bases). CDR1 and CDR2 (germline): MNHEY, SMNVEV (reference sequence). This CDR3 has 21 residues. Trimming removed 2 bases from V and 5 bases from J, with 28 bases in between. CDR3 nucleotides: TGTGCCAGCAGTTTAAGGGGTCAAATAAAACTCCAGACCTCGGATAATTCACCCCTCCACTTT. Protein product: CASSLRGQIKLQTSDNSPLHF.

The table lists this clone with a count of one. J is TRBJ2-7 and V is TRBV18, with TRBD1 matching 7 bases. The length of the CDR3 is 12 residues. CDR1 and CDR2 (germline): KGHSH, LQKENI. V shed 4 bases and J 3 bases; nucleotides not matched to a gene: 0. Here the CDR3 DNA reads TGTGCCAGCTCACGGGACAGCTACGAGCAGTACTTC. As protein: CASSRDSYEQYF.

This chain uses TRBV28 with TRBJ1-5, with 9 bases matching TRBD1. The CDR3 extends over 16 amino acids. V lost 2 bases, J lost 7 bases, and 9 bases stayed unmatched. Germline values: CDR1 MDHEN, CDR2 SYDVKM. The CDR3 coding sequence is TGTGCCAGCAGTTTAGGGGACAGGGTCCAGGGGCAGCCCCAGCATTTT. Translated: CASSLGDRVQGQPQHF.

The rearrangement joins TRBV30 to TRBJ2-5; 9 nucleotides line up with TRBD2. V was clipped by 1 base and J by 2 bases; unmatched bases: 5. The CDR3 is 15 amino acids. Germline lookup yields CDR1 GTSNPN and CDR2 SVGIG (reference sequence). Here the CDR3 reads CAWSGGSGGQETQYF. CDR3 DNA: TGTGCCTGGAGTGGCGGTAGCGGGGGACAAGAGACCCAGTACTTC.

The sample holds one count of this clone. V and J are TRBV10-3 and TRBJ2-7; 13 positions match TRBD2. This CDR3 is 17 amino acids long. Germline trimming cut 3 bases from V and 0 bases from J; bases unmatched to any gene: 5. From germline, CDR1 is ENHRY and CDR2 SYGVKD. In DNA form, the CDR3 reads TGTGCCATCAGTGAAGGACTAGCGGGGGAACGCTCCTACGAGCAGTACTTC. Encoded protein: CAISEGLAGERSYEQYF.

This clone was counted a single time. V is TRBV19 and J is TRBJ1-2; D is unclear. The CDR3 has 15 amino acids. V dropped 1 base and J dropped 5 bases, with 14 bases sitting between them. CDR1 LNHDA and CDR2 SQIVND come from the germline V gene (reference sequence). CDR3 residues: CASSIGLGERYGYTF. For the CDR3, the DNA is TGTGCCAGTAGTATAGGACTGGGAGAAAGGTATGGCTACACCTTC.

The chain carries TRBV19 and TRBJ2-5, with D possibly matching TRBD1 (6 bases). The germline gives CDR1 LNHDA, CDR2 SQIVND (reference sequence). The length of the CDR3 is 12 residues. Trimming stripped 6 bases from V and 4 bases from J, with 9 bases between. The CDR3 DNA reads as TGTGCCAGTAGGGACAGCGGAGAGACCCAGTACTTC. Translating it yields CASRDSGETQYF.

V usage is TRBV27 and J usage is TRBJ2-2; TRBD1 matches at 10 bases. Losses at the gene ends were 4 bases for V and 4 bases for J; bases not matched to a gene: 12. From germline, CDR1 is MNHEY and CDR2 SMNVEV (reference sequence). The CDR3 is made up of 18 amino acids. DNA of the CDR3: TGTGCCAGCAGTTGGGACAGGGGCCGGTCGCGTGGCACCGGGGAGCTGTTTTTT. Translation: CASSWDRGRSRGTGELFF.